This record looks at one T cell receptor beta chain sequence and its context. The table came from immunoSEQ multiplex PCR; TCRdb's copy has only in-frame clones and leaves some out. The table records about 240,000 clones, more than 75% of them present only once. V lost 2 bases, J lost 5 bases, and 15 bases lay in between. Looked up from germline, CDR1 is MGHDK and CDR2 is SYGVNS. This CDR3 has 15 amino acids. This sample stems from a study of blood T cell repertoires in COVID-19. Study details: The United States, Italy and Spain provided the acute and convalescent COVID-19 samples.

The chain uses TRBV25-1 and TRBJ1-1; D may be TRBD1 (5 bases). Sample: PBMCs or T cells enriched from blood (not recorded which). The receptor was derived from a middle-aged woman with acute COVID-19. The CDR3 DNA reads as TGTGCCAGCAGTGAACTCGGGGCGGGGGGGACTGAAGCTTTCTTT. It encodes CASSELGAGGTEAFF.